The 8 T cell receptor beta chains listed next were all sequenced from one sample in a study of blood T cell repertoires in COVID-19. Generated by immunoSEQ multiplex PCR, the TCRdb table keeps only in-frame clones and is missing some. The sample has roughly 350,000 clones, about nine tenths seen once. The sequenced sample was peripheral blood. These TCRs come from a woman in her forties or fifties with COVID-19, enrolled during active disease.

CDR3 bases: TGTGCCAGCAGCCAAACAGGGGGCTGGAGAGAGACCCAGTACTTC. It encodes CASSQTGGWRETQYF. The chain carries TRBV7-6 and TRBJ2-5; 9 nucleotides match TRBD1. The J segment lost 4 bases and the V segment lost 5 bases, leaving 8 bases of the junction unmatched. The germline gives CDR1 SGHVS, CDR2 FNYEAQ. The CDR3 covers 15 residues.

In DNA, the CDR3 is TGTGCCAGCAGCTTAGCGGGGACAGGGGGCTTAAATGAGCAGTTCTTC. Translation: CASSLAGTGGLNEQFF. The J gene is TRBJ2-1, the V gene TRBV7-2; 12 bases align to TRBD1. Germline CDR1 and CDR2: SGHTA and FQGNSA. This CDR3 is built from 16 residues. Losses at the gene ends were 0 bases for V and 7 bases for J; bases not matched to a gene: 4.

Only one count was recorded for this clone. The chain recombines TRBV7-9 with TRBJ2-7, with D possibly matching TRBD2 (5 bases). Germline assignment: CDR1 SEHNR and CDR2 FQNEAQ (reference sequence). V was cut by 1 base and J by 5 bases, with 9 bases left in between. The CDR3 spans 13 residues. In nucleotides, the CDR3 is TGTGCCAGCAGCTTAGGGTTCGGGAACGAGCAGTACTTC. Amino acids: CASSLGFGNEQYF.

V usage is TRBV15 and J usage is TRBJ2-2; TRBD2 matches at 8 bases. Germline V gives CDR1 LNHNV, CDR2 YYDKDF (reference sequence). This CDR3 region has 16 residues. J gave up 4 bases and V 0 bases, and 4 bases lay outside the gene matches. This chain's CDR3 is CATSRDVAGPTGELFF. As DNA, the CDR3 is TGTGCCACCAGCAGAGATGTAGCGGGACCCACCGGGGAGCTGTTTTTT.

The chain uses TRBV5-5 and TRBJ1-1; possibly TRBD1 for D (5 bases). The germline CDR1 and CDR2 sequences are SGHKS and YYEKEE (reference sequence). This CDR3 is built from 15 residues. Trimming cost V 1 base and J 0 bases, with 10 bases left between them. The DNA for the CDR3 is TGTGCCAGCAGCTTGTTGACAGACATGAACACTGAAGCTTTCTTT. Translation: CASSLLTDMNTEAFF.

This clone was picked up one time. The V gene is TRBV14, the J gene TRBJ2-7; 14 nucleotides agree with TRBD2. The junction had 5 bases not matched to a gene; V was cut back by 4 bases and J by 9 bases. CDR1 and CDR2 (germline): SGHDN, FVKESK. This CDR3 has 14 residues. This CDR3 is CASSRGLAGALQYF. Written as DNA, the CDR3 is TGTGCCAGCAGCCGGGGACTAGCGGGAGCACTGCAGTACTTC.

The chain links TRBV5-1 to TRBJ2-5, with D possibly being TRBD1 (5 bases). Trimming removed 0 bases at V and 2 bases at J, with 14 bases between. The germline V gene encodes CDR1 SGHRS and CDR2 YFSETQ. This CDR3 comprises 16 residues. This CDR3 is CASSLEGSRNQETQYF. CDR3 DNA: TGCGCCAGCAGCTTGGAGGGGTCTAGAAATCAAGAGACCCAGTACTTC. Looking up the rest from reference TRBV5-1 and TRBJ2-5 gives the full variable domain: KAGVTQTPRYLIKTRGQQVTLSCSPISGHRSVSWYQQTPGQGLQFLFEYFSETQRNKGNFPGRFSGRQFSNSRSEMNVSTLELGDSALYLCASSLEGSRNQETQYFGPGTRLLVL.

CDR3: CASRVRATEAFF. As DNA, the CDR3 is TGTGCCAGCAGAGTGCGCGCCACTGAAGCTTTCTTT. The V gene is TRBV28, the J gene TRBJ1-1; D gene ambiguous. Germline CDR1 and CDR2: MDHEN and SYDVKM. The CDR3 totals 12 residues. V lost 6 bases, J lost 4 bases, and 9 bases lay in between.